These 25 T cell receptor beta chains came from one sample sequenced in a study of OX40 agonist ivuxolimab in advanced cancers. Profiled with immunoSEQ multiplex PCR; TCRdb holds only in-frame clones, not every one. Altogether roughly 80,000 clones are present, about 81% being singletons, with the ten largest covering approximately 1.7%. The sample in question was CD4+ or CD8+ T cells sorted from blood, obtained in a trial of the OX40 agonist ivuxolimab. These receptors were taken from an adult with an advanced solid tumor such as melanoma, head and neck, liver or kidney cancer.

This chain uses TRBV19 with TRBJ1-1; TRBD1 aligns across 7 bases. The J segment lost 0 bases and the V segment lost 3 bases, leaving 10 bases of the junction unmatched. The CDR3 runs 17 residues. Germline V CDR1 and CDR2: LNHDA, SQIVND (reference sequence). CDR3 in amino acids: CASSIGPGGQMNTEAFF. Written as DNA, the CDR3 is TGTGCCAGTAGTATCGGGCCAGGGGGGCAAATGAACACTGAAGCTTTCTTT.

The V and J genes are TRBV28 and TRBJ1-2, with D tentatively TRBD1 (6 bases). This CDR3 comprises 11 residues. V was trimmed by 11 bases and J by 4 bases, leaving 11 bases between them. The germline V gene has CDR1 MDHEN and CDR2 SYDVKM. CDR3 nucleotides: TGTGCCGAGGGGGGAATCTATGGCTACACCTTC. It codes for CAEGGIYGYTF.

The chain employs TRBV5-8 and TRBJ2-3; D unresolved. Per the germline V gene, CDR1 is SGHTS and CDR2 is YDEGEE. Trimming shortened V by 3 bases and J by 4 bases, and 15 bases separated the two germline ends. This CDR3 is 15 amino acids long. CDR3 bases: TGTGCCAGCAGCTGGGCCAAGTCCGGGTCAGATACGCAGTATTTT. As protein: CASSWAKSGSDTQYF.

The V gene is TRBV9, the J gene TRBJ2-4; TRBD1 or TRBD2 may be the D gene (5 bases each). Trimming shortened V by 0 bases and J by 1 base, and 5 bases separated the two germline ends. CDR3 size: 14 residues. Per the germline V gene, CDR1 is SGDLS and CDR2 is YYNGEE. In nucleotides, the CDR3 is TGTGCCAGCAGCGTAGGGGGGGCCAAAAACATTCAGTACTTC. This translates into CASSVGGAKNIQYF.

The chain combines TRBV6-4 with TRBJ2-5; the match to TRBD1 covers 9 bases. The germline CDR1 and CDR2 sequences are MRHNA and SNTAGT. Losses at the gene ends were 5 bases for V and 5 bases for J; bases not matched to a gene: 3. The CDR3 has 13 amino acids. The chain's CDR3 is CASSPGQGETQYF. CDR3 in DNA: TGTGCCAGCAGTCCGGGACAGGGTGAGACCCAGTACTTC.

The rearrangement links TRBV5-4 to TRBJ1-5; D might be TRBD1 (5 bases). The germline V and J ends were trimmed by 0 bases and 6 bases, with 10 bases remaining between them. The germline V gene encodes CDR1 SGHNT and CDR2 YYREEE (reference sequence). This CDR3 comprises 14 residues. CDR3 DNA sequence: TGTGCCAGCAGCTTGGCCGGGGGAAGTCAGCCCCAGCATTTT. Translation: CASSLAGGSQPQHF.

The V gene is TRBV7-2, the J gene TRBJ2-3, with TRBD2 as a possible D gene (7 bases). CDR1 and CDR2 (germline): SGHTA, FQGNSA. CDR3 length: 16 amino acids. V was cut by 1 base and J by 5 bases, with 16 bases left in between. This chain's CDR3 is CASSLEWGGGRDTQYF. CDR3 DNA: TGTGCCAGCAGCTTAGAATGGGGGGGCGGGAGAGATACGCAGTATTTT.

The chain recombines TRBV18 with TRBJ2-1; no firm D call. There are 15 residues in the CDR3. Trimming took off 2 bases at V and 6 bases at J, with 14 bases between the two ends. Germline V gene lookup returns CDR1 KGHSH and CDR2 LQKENI. The chain's CDR3 is CASSPGSPGGNEQFF. In DNA, the CDR3 is TGTGCCAGCTCACCAGGTTCGCCCGGCGGCAATGAGCAGTTCTTC. The whole variable domain, remainder taken from reference TRBV18 and TRBJ2-1, is NAGVMQNPRHLVRRRGQEARLRCSPMKGHSHVYWYRQLPEEGLKFMVYLQKENIIDESGMPKERFSAEFPKEGPSILRIQQVVRGDSAAYFCASSPGSPGGNEQFFGPGTRLTVL.

By sample fraction, this clone is medium-sized (0.01 to 0.1%). At one end, the junction sequence differs from germline, possibly due to a read error. The V call is TRBV10-3, the J call TRBJ2-7, with TRBD2 matching over 7 bases. CDR1 and CDR2 (germline): ENHRY, SYGVKD. This CDR3 contains 13 residues. The chain's CDR3 is CAINEGDGGEQYF. The CDR3 DNA reads TGTGCCATCAATGAGGGCGACGGGGGGGAGCAGTACTTC.

This clone was counted at least ten times. The V gene is TRBV5-6, the J gene TRBJ1-6; 7 nucleotides match TRBD1. V trimming: 2 bases; J trimming: 7 bases; junction bases outside the gene matches: 3. The CDR3 has 14 amino acids. The V gene's germline CDR1 is SGHDT and CDR2 YYEEEE. The CDR3 region has the DNA TGTGCCAGCAGCTTCGGCAGGGGGAATTCACCCCTCCACTTT. It specifies CASSFGRGNSPLHF.

The chain is built from TRBV5-5 and TRBJ1-5, with 7 bases aligning to TRBD1. Germline CDR1 is SGHKS and CDR2 is YYEKEE (reference sequence). J gave up 4 bases and V 4 bases, and 11 bases lay outside the gene matches. This CDR3 is built from 16 residues. The CDR3 sequence: CASSPQGGSANQPQHF. The CDR3, as DNA: TGTGCCAGCAGCCCTCAGGGGGGATCAGCGAATCAGCCCCAGCATTTT.

V usage is TRBV7-9 and J usage is TRBJ2-3, with TRBD2 identical over 7 bases. Germline CDR1 SEHNR, CDR2 FQNEAQ (reference sequence). The V segment lost 3 bases and the J segment 3 bases; nucleotides outside the gene matches: 3. The length of the CDR3 is 14 residues. CDR3: CASSLGTTTDTQYF. CDR3 in DNA: TGTGCCAGCAGCTTGGGGACTACAACAGATACGCAGTATTTT.

The sample holds a few counts of this clone. This chain connects TRBV5-4 to TRBJ1-6, with D unresolved. Germline assignment: CDR1 SGHNT and CDR2 YYREEE (reference sequence). V lost 4 bases and J lost 0, with 11 bases in between. The CDR3 consists of 16 residues. CDR3 region: CASSPSSSSYNSPLHF. The CDR3 nucleotides are TGTGCCAGCAGCCCCTCTTCGAGCTCCTATAATTCACCCCTCCACTTT.

The chain joins TRBV5-6 to TRBJ1-4, with D possibly being TRBD1 (5 bases). Germline V CDR1 and CDR2: SGHDT, YYEEEE. V lost 4 bases to trimming and J lost 7 bases, with 11 bases between them. This CDR3 spans 13 amino acids. The CDR3 here is CASSQGTVEKLFF. For the CDR3, the DNA is TGTGCCAGCAGCCAAGGGACTGTTGAAAAACTGTTTTTT. Complete variable domain (other parts from reference TRBV5-6 and TRBJ1-4): DAGVTQSPTHLIKTRGQQVTLRCSPKSGHDTVSWYQQALGQGPQFIFQYYEEEERQRGNFPDRFSGHQFPNYSSELNVNALLLGDSALYLCASSQGTVEKLFFGSGTQLSVL.

The CDR3 reads CASSSHDGVYGYTF. CDR3 DNA sequence: TGTGCCAGCAGTTCCCACGACGGAGTCTATGGCTACACCTTC. The rearrangement uses TRBV6-5 and TRBJ1-2; D remains unclear. The V gene lost 4 bases and the J gene lost 4 bases, with 13 bases spanning the gap. Germline lookup yields CDR1 MNHEY and CDR2 SVGAGI. The CDR3 loop spans 14 amino acids.

The chain combines TRBV7-8 with TRBJ1-6; TRBD1 matches at 9 bases. The CDR3 has 16 residues. Germline CDR1 reads SGHVS; CDR2 reads FQNEAQ. The V gene end was trimmed by 7 bases and the J gene end by 8 bases; junction bases not matched to a gene: 12. CDR3 residues: CASTRDRVSLYSPLHF. The CDR3 DNA follows: TGTGCCAGCACCCGGGACAGGGTATCTTTGTATTCACCCCTCCACTTT.

The genes are TRBV6-6 and TRBJ2-2; D not certain. The CDR3 has 16 amino acids. Germline CDR1 MNHNY, CDR2 SVGAGI (reference sequence). The V end was cut by 8 bases, the J end by 1 base, with 17 bases between. CDR3 protein: CASDQTRSLNTGELFF. The CDR3 DNA reads TGTGCCAGCGACCAGACCCGCTCCTTGAACACCGGGGAGCTGTTTTTT.

The CDR3 DNA follows: TGCGCCAGCAGCGCGGACAGGGGGCGAAACTATGGCTACACCTTC. Translation gives CASSADRGRNYGYTF. The chain uses TRBV4-3 and TRBJ1-2; 11 nucleotides align to TRBD1. The CDR3 has 15 residues. Losses at the gene ends were 5 bases for V and 2 bases for J; bases not matched to a gene: 4. Germline loops: CDR1 LGHNA, CDR2 YSLEER.

The chain is built from TRBV29-1 and TRBJ2-7; TRBD1 matches 7 bases. Germline values: CDR1 SQVTM, CDR2 ANQGSEA. After removal of 6 bases from V and 5 bases from J, the junction contained 10 bases not matched to a gene. This CDR3 has 13 amino acids. The CDR3 loop is CSVETTGSHEQYF. The CDR3 DNA reads as TGCAGCGTCGAAACGACAGGGTCCCACGAGCAGTACTTC.

The chain has TRBV4-2 and TRBJ1-1, with 9 bases identical to TRBD1. This CDR3 is built from 17 residues. Germline V gives CDR1 LGHNA, CDR2 YNFKEQ. V dropped 4 bases and J dropped 5; count of bases not matched to a gene: 14. Here the CDR3 DNA reads TGTGCCAGCAGCCGTCCTGTGAGCCGGGACAGGGTTACTGAAGCTTTCTTT. Protein product: CASSRPVSRDRVTEAFF.

This clone occurred a few times. The chain links TRBV12-5 to TRBJ2-1, with 7 nucleotides matching TRBD1. The CDR3 is 17 amino acids. With V trimmed by 7 bases and J by 0 bases, 12 bases remained unmatched. Germline CDR1 reads LGHNT; CDR2 reads FRNRAP. The CDR3 region is CASASVGQVSSYNEQFF. The CDR3 DNA reads as TGTGCTAGTGCCTCAGTCGGACAGGTCTCCTCCTACAATGAGCAGTTCTTC.

The chain couples TRBV5-4 to TRBJ1-1; 7 nucleotides line up with TRBD1. This CDR3 region has 16 residues. J was trimmed by 4 bases and V by 0 bases; bases with no gene match: 9. Germline V CDR1 and CDR2: SGHNT, YYREEE (reference sequence). CDR3 loop: CASSLDRGAPGTEAFF. Here the CDR3 DNA reads TGTGCCAGCAGCTTGGACAGGGGCGCGCCGGGCACTGAAGCTTTCTTT.

The chain employs TRBV6-1 and TRBJ2-3; D is unresolved. Germline-derived CDR1 and CDR2 are MNHNS and SASEGT. The CDR3 is made up of 15 amino acids. The ends were cut back, 1 base at V and 0 bases at J, with 8 bases in the middle. The CDR3, as DNA: TGTGCCAGCAGTGAAGTGGTCGAGAGCACAGATACGCAGTATTTT. The encoded protein is CASSEVVESTDTQYF.

The chain recombines TRBV9 with TRBJ2-3; no clear D. There are 14 residues in the CDR3. V was pared by 4 bases and J by 4 bases, with 13 bases between. Germline CDR1 and CDR2: SGDLS and YYNGEE. In DNA form, the CDR3 reads TGTGCCAGCAGCCAATGGGCTACCTCAGATACGCAGTATTTT. It codes for CASSQWATSDTQYF.

The chain uses TRBV5-1 and TRBJ1-5; 7 nucleotides agree with TRBD1. The J segment lost 6 bases and the V segment lost 0 bases, leaving 3 bases of the junction unmatched. CDR3 length: 14 residues. Germline lookup yields CDR1 SGHRS and CDR2 YFSETQ. CDR3 DNA: TGCGCCAGCAGCTTGGAGGGGGCCGGTCAGCCCCAGCATTTT. It codes for CASSLEGAGQPQHF.